Listed here are 29 T cell receptor beta chains from one sample, sequenced in a study of T cell clonotyping in hematopoietic cell transplantation. Measured with immunoSEQ multiplex PCR; TCRdb has only the in-frame clones, and not every one. Found here are about 27,000 clones, around 95% of them singletons; the top ten hold roughly 1.4%. The sample was peripheral blood mononuclear cells. The receptors shown here come from a man aged 50 to 59 in good health. Some clones in this sample may be carry-over from other donors' samples.

J is TRBJ1-1 and V is TRBV19; perhaps TRBD1 as D (5 bases). CDR1 is LNHDA, CDR2 SQIVND, per germline (reference sequence). V was cut by 3 bases and J by 1 base, with 12 bases left in between. The CDR3 has 15 amino acids. CDR3 DNA sequence: TGTGCCAGTAGTATTTCAGGGCTAAAGAACACTGAAGCTTTCTTT. Translated, it gives CASSISGLKNTEAFF. Drawing the rest from reference TRBV19 and TRBJ1-1, the complete variable domain is DGGITQSPKYLFRKEGQNVTLSCEQNLNHDAMYWYRQDPGQGLRLIYYSQIVNDFQKGDIAEGYSVSREKKESFPLTVTSAQKNPTAFYLCASSISGLKNTEAFFGQGTRLTVV.

The V and J genes are TRBV7-9 and TRBJ1-5; D is ambiguous. The V gene lost 3 bases and the J gene lost 6 bases, with 15 bases spanning the gap. There are 15 residues in the CDR3. CDR1 is SEHNR, CDR2 FQNEAQ, per germline (reference sequence). CDR3 protein: CASSLTPSLTQPQHF. The CDR3 bases are TGTGCCAGCAGCTTGACACCCAGTTTAACTCAGCCCCAGCATTTT.

The rearrangement joins TRBV30 to TRBJ2-3; 8 nucleotides line up with TRBD1. The CDR3 is 14 amino acids. Trimming removed 3 bases from V and 1 base from J; junction bases left unmatched: 3. Germline CDR1 GTSNPN, CDR2 SVGIG (reference sequence). As DNA, the CDR3 is TGTGCCTGGAGCCCGGGACAGGGCACAGATACGCAGTATTTT. It encodes CAWSPGQGTDTQYF.

The V call is TRBV9, the J call TRBJ2-7; maybe TRBD1 (6 bases). The V end lost 4 bases, the J end lost 6 bases, and 14 bases lay between the germline ends. The CDR3 is made up of 13 amino acids. The germline V gene encodes CDR1 SGDLS and CDR2 YYNGEE. This chain's CDR3 is CASSRVGASEQYF. CDR3 nucleotides: TGTGCCAGCAGCCGGGTGGGGGCAAGCGAGCAGTACTTC.

V usage is TRBV30 and J usage is TRBJ1-2; D is possibly TRBD1 (5 bases). There are 11 residues in the CDR3. The germline V and J ends were trimmed by 2 bases and 8 bases, with 9 bases remaining between them. CDR1 GTSNPN and CDR2 SVGIG come from the germline V gene (reference sequence). This CDR3 is CAWSRRGGYTF. For the CDR3, the DNA is TGTGCCTGGAGTCGGAGGGGAGGCTACACCTTC.

This sequence joins TRBV7-8 and TRBJ1-1, with D uncertain. The V end lost 1 base, the J end lost 5 bases, and 11 bases lay between the germline ends. Per germline, CDR1 SGHVS and CDR2 FQNEAQ. This CDR3 region has 14 residues. CDR3 loop: CASSLVVARTEAFF. CDR3 DNA: TGTGCCAGCAGCTTAGTAGTAGCCAGGACTGAAGCTTTCTTT.

The chain joins TRBV6-5 to TRBJ2-1, with 11 nucleotides matching TRBD2. Germline assignment: CDR1 MNHEY and CDR2 SVGAGI. J gave up 6 bases and V 6 bases, and 4 bases lay outside the gene matches. The CDR3 is 14 amino acids. CDR3 in amino acids: CASRLAGATNEQFF. CDR3 nucleotides: TGTGCCAGCAGACTAGCGGGGGCCACCAATGAGCAGTTCTTC.

The CDR3 is CAWRALETNYGYTF. CDR3 in DNA: TGTGCCTGGAGAGCTTTGGAGACGAACTATGGCTACACCTTC. The chain carries TRBV30 and TRBJ1-2; D is uncertain. The V and J ends lost 3 bases and 2 bases respectively, with 13 bases between them. CDR1 GTSNPN and CDR2 SVGIG come from the germline V gene (reference sequence). The CDR3 covers 14 residues. Complete variable domain (other parts from reference TRBV30 and TRBJ1-2): SQTIHQWPATLVQPVGSPLSLECTVEGTSNPNLYWYRQAAGRGLQLLFYSVGIGQISSEVPQNLSASRPQDRQFILSSKKLLLSDSGFYLCAWRALETNYGYTFGSGTRLTVV.

The chain uses TRBV25-1 and TRBJ1-2; D possibly corresponds to TRBD1 (6 bases). The CDR3 contains 15 residues. Germline V gene data show CDR1 as MGHDK and CDR2 as SYGVNS. V was trimmed by 6 bases and J by 3 bases, leaving 17 bases between them. The CDR3 sequence: CASSLIQGKHYGYTF. DNA for the CDR3: TGTGCCAGCAGCTTAATACAGGGTAAGCACTATGGCTACACCTTC.

The chain combines TRBV7-2 with TRBJ2-2, with 12 bases aligning to TRBD2. Germline V lookup: CDR1 SGHTA, CDR2 FQGNSA. V shed 0 bases, J shed 6 bases, and the junction held 2 bases outside the gene matches. There are 16 residues in the CDR3. For the CDR3, the DNA is TGTGCCAGCAGCTTAGCTCTAGCGGGGGGGCCCGGGGAGCTGTTTTTT. Translating it yields CASSLALAGGPGELFF.

The chain combines TRBV29-1 with TRBJ1-2; no reliable D call. V was pared by 1 base and J by 0 bases, with 9 bases between. The CDR3 extends over 14 amino acids. The germline V gene encodes CDR1 SQVTM and CDR2 ANQGSEA. The DNA for the CDR3 is TGCAGCGTTGAAGTCGGGGAGACTAACTATGGCTACACCTTC. Translating gives CSVEVGETNYGYTF.

This clone was found once. The chain carries TRBV5-1 and TRBJ2-2, with 8 bases lining up with TRBD1. Germline CDR1 SGHRS, CDR2 YFSETQ. The CDR3 covers 15 residues. V dropped 1 base and J dropped 6; count of bases not matched to a gene: 5. The CDR3 nucleotides are TGCGCCAGCAGCTTGTCCCAGGGGGCTGCCGGGGAGCTGTTTTTT. Amino acid sequence: CASSLSQGAAGELFF.

V usage is TRBV7-2 and J usage is TRBJ1-2; TRBD1 matches 10 bases. Germline values: CDR1 SGHTA, CDR2 FQGNSA. The CDR3 runs 16 residues. J lost 3 bases, V lost 5 bases, and 9 bases had no gene match. The CDR3 loop is CASSPDRGRPHYGYTF. In DNA, the CDR3 is TGTGCCAGCAGCCCAGACAGGGGGCGCCCCCACTATGGCTACACCTTC.

The genes are TRBV7-7 and TRBJ2-1, with TRBD2 matching over 13 bases. Trimming removed 5 bases from V and 9 bases from J; junction bases left unmatched: 7. The CDR3 totals 15 residues. CDR1 and CDR2 (germline): SSHAT, FNYEAQ (reference sequence). CDR3 DNA: TGTGCCAGCAGCCAAACTAGCGGGGGGGTCGTTGAGCAGTTCTTC. It codes for CASSQTSGGVVEQFF.

V and J are TRBV30 and TRBJ1-2; weak D call: TRBD1 (6 bases). CDR1 and CDR2 (germline): GTSNPN, SVGIG (reference sequence). Between the trimmed V and J ends, which lost 0 bases and 8 bases, there was a span of 19 bases. CDR3 length equals 15 residues. This CDR3 reads CAWSVHDRQGGGYTF. CDR3 in DNA: TGTGCCTGGAGTGTACACGACAGGCAGGGCGGAGGCTACACCTTC.

The chain links TRBV5-1 to TRBJ1-6; D is unresolved. The CDR3 covers 16 residues. Trimming shortened V by 0 bases and J by 0 bases, and 7 bases separated the two germline ends. The germline CDR1 and CDR2 sequences are SGHRS and YFSETQ. CDR3 coding DNA: TGCGCCAGCAGCTTGGGTGCCAGCTCCTATAATTCACCCCTCCACTTT. Its protein is CASSLGASSYNSPLHF.

The chain links TRBV10-2 to TRBJ1-5, with unresolved D. There are 17 residues in the CDR3. Looked up from germline, CDR1 is WSHSY and CDR2 is SAAADI. The V and J ends lost 3 bases and 2 bases respectively, with 17 bases between them. This CDR3 is CASSDPAGFSGNQPQHF. The DNA for the CDR3 is TGCGCCAGCAGTGACCCGGCTGGGTTTTCGGGCAATCAGCCCCAGCATTTT.

This chain uses TRBV11-3 with TRBJ2-1; 11 nucleotides agree with TRBD1. The CDR3 has 15 residues. J was trimmed by 10 bases and V by 2 bases; bases with no gene match: 7. Germline lookup yields CDR1 SGHNT and CDR2 YENEEA. As DNA, the CDR3 is TGTGCCAGCAGCTTACCCGGGACAGGGGGGGGCGAGCAGTTCTTC. It encodes CASSLPGTGGGEQFF.

This clone showed up just once. V gene TRBV7-2 combines with J gene TRBJ1-2, with D perhaps TRBD1 (5 bases). The germline V gene encodes CDR1 SGHTA and CDR2 FQGNSA. This CDR3 comprises 14 residues. The ends were cut back, 3 bases at V and 5 bases at J, with 13 bases in the middle. The CDR3 region is CASSFTSGIYGYTF. The CDR3 DNA sequence: TGTGCCAGCAGCTTTACTTCAGGGATTTATGGCTACACCTTC.

Regarding this clone: This CDR3 is also generated by other DNA sequences in the sample. The genes are TRBV27 and TRBJ1-5, with D uncertain. Germline values: CDR1 MNHEY, CDR2 SMNVEV (reference sequence). There are 15 residues in the CDR3. Deletions cut 3 bases from V and 0 bases from J, with 9 bases between. CDR3 sequence (DNA): TGTGCCAGCAGTTTCGGCGGAGGTAGCAATCAGCCCCAGCATTTT. Its protein is CASSFGGGSNQPQHF.

V gene TRBV5-6 combines with J gene TRBJ1-1, with 8 nucleotides matching TRBD1. CDR3 length: 13 amino acids. V shed 4 bases and J 8 bases; nucleotides not matched to a gene: 7. The V gene's germline CDR1 is SGHDT and CDR2 YYEEEE. The DNA of the CDR3 is TGTGCCAGCAGCAATGGACAGGGTCTCGAAGCTTTCTTT. Translated: CASSNGQGLEAFF.

The rearrangement joins TRBV4-1 to TRBJ2-3; 11 nucleotides match TRBD2. Germline V gene lookup returns CDR1 MGHRA and CDR2 YSYEKL. The J segment lost 4 bases and the V segment lost 7 bases, leaving 19 bases of the junction unmatched. This CDR3 is built from 19 residues. The CDR3 region has the DNA TGCGCCAGCACCTACAAATTAGTTGTGGGACTAGCGGACGCAGATACGCAGTATTTT. Protein product: CASTYKLVVGLADADTQYF.

CDR3 DNA: TGTGCCAGCAGACCGGGACAGGGGGGACAGCCCCAGCATTTT. It codes for CASRPGQGGQPQHF. The chain has TRBV28 and TRBJ1-5, with 11 bases fitting TRBD1. The V gene end was trimmed by 6 bases and the J gene end by 7 bases; junction bases not matched to a gene: 5. Germline assignment: CDR1 MDHEN and CDR2 SYDVKM. This CDR3 region has 14 residues.

This sequence joins TRBV27 and TRBJ1-2, with D maybe TRBD1 (5 bases). This CDR3 contains 16 residues. Trimming took 6 bases from V and 1 from J, leaving 18 bases between them. Germline values: CDR1 MNHEY, CDR2 SMNVEV (reference sequence). CDR3 residues: CASSRSPTGLNYGYTF. The CDR3 DNA follows: TGTGCCAGCAGCAGGTCCCCGACGGGGCTTAACTATGGCTACACCTTC.

The gene calls are TRBV4-2 and TRBJ2-3; TRBD2 aligns across 16 bases. This CDR3 contains 16 residues. Trimming took 5 bases from V and 7 from J; bases not matched to a gene: 6. CDR1 is LGHNA and CDR2 is YNFKEQ in the germline V gene. The CDR3 DNA follows: TGTGCCAGCAGCGCCCTGGGACTAGCGGGGGGGTATACGCAGTATTTT. This codes for CASSALGLAGGYTQYF.

In its sample, this clone was seen once. This chain's CDR3 is CASSKGQGFYTGELFF. The CDR3 nucleotides are TGTGCCAGCAGCAAAGGACAGGGGTTTTACACCGGGGAGCTGTTTTTT. The chain links TRBV6-6 to TRBJ2-2; 9 bases align to TRBD1. Germline V lookup: CDR1 MNHNY, CDR2 SVGAGI (reference sequence). This CDR3 region has 16 residues. J gave up 3 bases and V 6 bases, and 8 bases lay outside the gene matches.

J is TRBJ1-2 and V is TRBV28; maybe TRBD1 (5 bases). The V end lost 4 bases, the J end lost 7 bases, and 13 bases lay between the germline ends. The germline CDR1 and CDR2 sequences are MDHEN and SYDVKM. The CDR3 has 13 residues. The CDR3 bases are TGTGCCAGCAGTTCACCGTCAGGGTCTGGCTACACCTTC. Translated, it gives CASSSPSGSGYTF.

The V call is TRBV6-5, the J call TRBJ1-2; no reliable D call. V lost 0 bases and J 0 bases, leaving 5 bases between the germline ends. The CDR3 length is 14 residues. Per the germline V gene, CDR1 is MNHEY and CDR2 is SVGAGI. The CDR3 sequence is CASSYSSPNYGYTF. Written as DNA, the CDR3 is TGTGCCAGCAGTTACTCGTCGCCTAACTATGGCTACACCTTC.

This sequence joins TRBV10-3 and TRBJ2-1; 13 bases map to TRBD2. Germline V lookup: CDR1 ENHRY, CDR2 SYGVKD. This CDR3 is built from 17 residues. The V and J ends lost 3 bases and 7 bases, in that order; junction bases with no gene match: 9. The CDR3 coding sequence is TGTGCCATCAGTGACTCGACTAGCGGGGGGCTGTGGAATGAGCAGTTCTTC. It is translated as CAISDSTSGGLWNEQFF.